This paragraph covers one T cell receptor (beta chain) sequence. Its matching antigen is unknown. Healthy bone marrow donors made up the donors. CDR1 is MGHRA, CDR2 YSYEKL, per germline. This CDR3 is 14 amino acids long. Trimming pared 1 base from V and 5 bases from J, leaving 11 bases between. This entry belongs to a study of cytomegalovirus exposure and HLA in healthy donors. The wider study: A data release that came early held 75 million to 85 million unique TCRs from HLA-typed donors. Points from the study as a whole: The study dropped some indistinguishable V segments, TRBV6-2 and TRBV6-3 among them.

PCR amplification relied on 60 Vbeta primers (plus 13 Jbeta primers). Per the authors' pipeline: Among the unique TCR beta chains that a later analysis counted, around 82 million in all, roughly 9.9 million were shared. The repertoire was sequenced with immunoSEQ multiplex PCR; TCRdb's copy has only in-frame clones and lacks some. V and J calls and clone size are copied from that table; D and trimming were computed from the DNA. The table shows over 95,000 clones, with approximately 80% occurring only once. This chain links TRBV4-1 with TRBJ2-5, with D possibly being TRBD2 (5 bases). Source material: PBMCs. This TCR was recovered from a female donor in good health and CMV-seronegative. CDR3: CASSQGGSEETQYF. CDR3 bases: TGCGCCAGCAGCCAAGGAGGGTCAGAGGAGACCCAGTACTTC.